The next 10 T cell receptor beta chains were all read from a single sample in a study of CD8+CD57+ T cells in acquired aplastic anemia. TCR beta VDJ and CDR3 profiling used genomic DNA as template. TCRdb re-called the reads with MiXCR, one entry per CDR3 protein. The sample lists fewer than 250,000 distinct CDR3 sequences, approximately 45% occurring once. Previously, flow cytometry had revealed CD8+CD57+ cell expansion in the patients chosen for sequencing. Sequencing input: sorted CD4+, CD8+, or CD8+CD57+ T cells (not recorded which) from PBMCs. These receptors were collected from a human donor with aplastic anemia.

The chain couples TRBV28 to TRBJ1-5; D is ambiguous. The ends were cut back, 4 bases at V and 2 bases at J, with 9 bases in the middle. From germline, CDR1 is MDHEN and CDR2 SYDVKM. The CDR3 runs 14 residues. For the CDR3, the DNA is TGTGCCAGCAGTTCAGACACCCGCAATCAGCCCCAGCATTTT. Translating it yields CASSSDTRNQPQHF.

This clonotype has a handful of counts. The chain is built from TRBV7-2 and TRBJ2-1; TRBD2 matches 11 bases. Unmatched junction bases numbered 9, after V lost 4 bases and J lost 10 bases. CDR1 is SGHTA and CDR2 is FQGNSA in the germline V gene. There are 15 residues in the CDR3. CDR3 sequence (DNA): TGTGCCAGCAGCTCCACATTAGCGGGGGGGCAAGAGCAGTTCTTC. It codes for CASSSTLAGGQEQFF.

V usage is TRBV4-1 and J usage is TRBJ2-3; 10 nucleotides match TRBD2. The CDR3 covers 17 residues. From germline, CDR1 is MGHRA and CDR2 YSYEKL. Trimming at V came to 0 bases and at J to 0 bases, leaving 3 bases not matched to a gene. The CDR3, as DNA: TGCGCCAGCAGCCAAGATAAGCGGGGGGGCAGCACAGATACGCAGTATTTT. This gives the protein CASSQDKRGGSTDTQYF.

For this clonotype: It is likely a read error, because the conserved phenylalanine at the end of the CDR3 is missing. The chain uses TRBV7-8 and TRBJ1-2; maybe TRBD1 (5 bases). Germline CDR1 and CDR2: SGHVS and FQNEAQ. This CDR3 contains 15 residues. V gave up 6 bases and J gave up 0 bases, with 14 bases separating them. CDR3 region: CASSSTDTANYGYTL. DNA for the CDR3: TGTGCCAGCAGTTCGACGGACACTGCTAACTATGGCTACACCCTC.

This sequence joins TRBV29-1 and TRBJ2-3; D might be TRBD1 or TRBD2, each matching 5 bases. The CDR3 extends over 14 amino acids. Germline CDR1 and CDR2: SQVTM and ANQGSEA. Trimming stripped 3 bases from V and 3 bases from J, with 13 bases between. CDR3 sequence (DNA): TGCAGCGTTGAGAGGGGCAGGGCGACAGATACGCAGTATTTT. It encodes CSVERGRATDTQYF.

This clonotype was seen many times. This sequence joins TRBV12-3 or TRBV12-4 and TRBJ2-7; 7 bases match TRBD2. V shed 0 bases, J shed 7 bases, and the junction held 9 bases outside the gene matches. The length of the CDR3 is 15 residues. CDR3 amino acids: CASSLAGGPGLEQYF. CDR3 nucleotides: TGTGCCAGCAGTTTAGCGGGAGGGCCAGGGTTGGAGCAGTACTTC.

This clonotype was seen repeatedly, ten times or more. J is TRBJ2-1 and V is TRBV5-1; tentatively, D is TRBD2 (6 bases). V lost 4 bases, J lost 2 bases, and 25 bases lay in between. This CDR3 region has 19 residues. The germline V gene encodes CDR1 SGHRS and CDR2 YFSETQ. This CDR3 reads CASSGAGLTRRVTYNEQFF. CDR3 DNA: TGCGCCAGCAGCGGGGCGGGCCTAACAAGGAGGGTAACCTACAATGAGCAGTTCTTC. Supplemented by reference TRBV5-1 and TRBJ2-1, the full variable domain reads KAGVTQTPRYLIKTRGQQVTLSCSPISGHRSVSWYQQTPGQGLQFLFEYFSETQRNKGNFPGRFSGRQFSNSRSEMNVSTLELGDSALYLCASSGAGLTRRVTYNEQFFGPGTRLTVL.

This clonotype has a single count. The chain carries TRBV20-1 and TRBJ1-1; weak D call: TRBD1 (6 bases). Trimming left V 0 bases short and J 11 bases short, with 16 bases between. Per germline, CDR1 DFQATT and CDR2 SNEGSKA (reference sequence). The CDR3 contains 13 residues. The CDR3 bases are TGCAGTGCTAGAGATGGGGCAGGGGTCGACGCTTTCTTT. Its translation is CSARDGAGVDAFF.

CDR3 protein: CASSPFGRGKVSNQPQHF. The CDR3 nucleotides are TGTGCCAGCAGCCCTTTCGGCAGGGGAAAAGTTAGCAATCAGCCCCAGCATTTT. This sequence joins TRBV6-5 and TRBJ1-5, with a possible D match to TRBD1 (6 bases). This CDR3 comprises 18 residues. In germline, CDR1 is MNHEY, CDR2 SVGAGI. The V and J ends lost 6 bases and 0 bases respectively, with 21 bases between them.

This clonotype has a count of ten or more. The chain uses TRBV12-3 or TRBV12-4 and TRBJ2-7; TRBD2 aligns across 8 bases. V dropped 3 bases and J dropped 3; count of bases not matched to a gene: 7. There are 15 residues in the CDR3. CDR3 loop: CASSFRGGRFYEQYF. CDR3 nucleotides: TGTGCCAGCAGTTTTCGGGGGGGCCGGTTCTACGAGCAGTACTTC.